These T cell receptor beta chains were read from a single sample in a study of T cell responses to AZD1222 COVID-19 vaccine. Sequencing used immunoSEQ multiplex PCR; TCRdb keeps in-frame clones, though not all of them. The sample holds roughly 67,000 clones, approximately 80% seen once. Here the sequenced sample was peripheral blood, taken on day 0 of AZD1222 vaccination. The receptors shown here come from an adult in good health. Both conserved end residues are part of each CDR3. Fields, in order: clone size, D gene, V gene, J gene, CDR3 protein, CDR3 DNA. A D gene is named only where the DNA matches it firmly. A clone size is listed for some rows: how often the clone was seen (once, few, many), or a class if it is expanded.

>few|NA|TRBV2|TRBJ2-7
CASSVEGPGGEQYF
TGTGCCAGCAGTGTTGAGGGGCCGGGTGGCGAGCAGTACTTC
>NA|NA|TRBV7-3|TRBJ1-1
CASSPWGPNTEAFF
TGTGCCAGCAGCCCATGGGGGCCGAACACTGAAGCTTTCTTT
>NA|TRBD2|TRBV2|TRBJ2-1
CASQGSVAGGYNEQFF
TGTGCCAGCCAGGGATCGGTAGCGGGGGGGTACAATGAGCAGTTCTTC
>NA|TRBD1|TRBV7-2|TRBJ1-2
CASSWGQGTYGYTF
TGTGCCAGCAGCTGGGGACAGGGTACCTATGGCTACACCTTC
>NA|NA|TRBV3-1/TRBV3-2|TRBJ2-2
CASSHAGGGELFF
TGTGCCAGCAGCCACGCGGGCGGCGGGGAGCTGTTTTTT
>NA|NA|TRBV18|TRBJ2-7
CASSSQGEQYF
TGTGCCAGCTCAAGTCAGGGCGAGCAGTACTTC
>few|NA|TRBV10-3|TRBJ2-3
CATLDGDTQYF
TGTGCCACCTTAGACGGTGATACGCAGTATTTT
>few|NA|TRBV6-5|TRBJ2-1
CASSYRVHEQFF
TGTGCCAGCAGCTACAGGGTCCATGAGCAGTTCTTC
>NA|TRBD1|TRBV7-2|TRBJ1-1
CASSLWTGGDTEAFF
TGTGCCAGCAGCTTATGGACAGGAGGGGACACTGAAGCTTTCTTT
>NA|NA|TRBV10-3|TRBJ2-5
CAIRATLGIQETQYF
TGTGCCATCAGAGCAACGTTAGGAATACAAGAGACCCAGTACTTC
>NA|NA|TRBV29-1|TRBJ1-4
CSVDRGDEKLFF
TGCAGCGTTGACAGGGGTGATGAAAAACTGTTTTTT
>NA|NA|TRBV10-2|TRBJ1-5
CASSESGYSNQPQHF
TGCGCCAGCAGTGAGTCGGGGTATAGCAATCAGCCCCAGCATTTT
>NA|TRBD1|TRBV11-3|TRBJ2-5
CASSLDRTGETQYF
TGTGCCAGCAGCTTAGACCGGACAGGGGAGACCCAGTACTTC
>NA|NA|TRBV19|TRBJ1-3
CASSPLRGPHVSGNTIYF
TGTGCCAGTAGTCCTCTTAGGGGACCTCACGTCTCTGGAAACACCATATATTTT
>NA|NA|TRBV19|TRBJ2-7
CASSLGRPRAYEQYF
TGTGCCAGCTCACTCGGTAGACCCAGAGCCTACGAGCAGTACTTC
>NA|NA|TRBV5-1|TRBJ2-5
CASSLGGGETQYF
TGCGCCAGCAGCTTGGGGGGTGGAGAGACCCAGTACTTC
>NA|NA|TRBV6-5|TRBJ2-7
CASFRTPESYEQYF
TGTGCCAGCTTTAGGACTCCCGAATCCTACGAGCAGTACTTC
>NA|TRBD1|TRBV5-5|TRBJ1-5
CASSPGQGGNQPQHF
TGTGCCAGCAGCCCAGGACAGGGGGGGAATCAGCCCCAGCATTTT
>NA|NA|TRBV5-1|TRBJ2-1
CASSAWTGLAYNEQFF
TGCGCCAGCAGCGCATGGACGGGACTGGCCTACAATGAGCAGTTCTTC
>NA|NA|TRBV5-1|TRBJ1-3
CASSLGGTTGNTIYF
TGCGCCAGCAGCTTGGGGGGCACCACTGGAAACACCATATATTTT
>few|TRBD1|TRBV19|TRBJ2-1
CASRTGLSRSEQFF
TGTGCCAGTAGGACAGGGTTAAGTCGGAGTGAGCAGTTCTTC
>NA|NA|TRBV7-9|TRBJ2-2
CASSLRSENTGELFF
TGTGCCAGCAGCCTACGGTCGGAAAACACCGGGGAGCTGTTTTTT
>NA|NA|TRBV4-2|TRBJ2-6
CASRPEGGNGANVLTF
TGTGCCAGCAGGCCCGAGGGGGGGAACGGGGCCAACGTCCTGACTTTC
>NA|NA|TRBV7-8|TRBJ1-1
CASIRSRGGGNTEAFF
TGTGCCAGCATAAGGTCGAGGGGGGGCGGAAACACTGAAGCTTTCTTT
>NA|NA|TRBV5-1|TRBJ1-1
CASSLDSFMNTEAFF
TGCGCCAGCAGCTTGGACAGTTTTATGAACACTGAAGCTTTCTTT
>once|NA|TRBV5-1|TRBJ1-4
CASSGQPLNEKLFF
TGCGCCAGCAGCGGACAGCCGCTGAATGAAAAACTGTTTTTT
>NA|TRBD2|TRBV19|TRBJ2-1
CASSTTSGGLTLFF
TGTGCCAGTAGTACGACTAGCGGGGGGCTCACGTTGTTCTTC
>few|TRBD1|TRBV3-1/TRBV3-2|TRBJ2-7
CASSRDRVGEQYF
TGTGCCAGCAGCCGGGACAGGGTTGGCGAGCAGTACTTC
>NA|TRBD1|TRBV19|TRBJ2-5
CASSPGTGVVETQYF
TGTGCCAGTAGCCCCGGGACAGGGGTAGTTGAGACCCAGTACTTC
>NA|TRBD1|TRBV5-8|TRBJ1-3
CASRGGTVSGNTIYF
TGTGCCAGCCGCGGCGGGACAGTTTCTGGAAACACCATATATTTT
>NA|NA|TRBV6-2/TRBV6-3|TRBJ1-5
CASSYMSGLGQPQHF
TGTGCCAGCAGTTACATGTCAGGGTTGGGTCAGCCCCAGCATTTT
>NA|NA|TRBV9|TRBJ2-3
CASSVEGVDTQYF
TGTGCCAGCAGCGTAGAGGGAGTTGATACGCAGTATTTT
>NA|NA|TRBV27|TRBJ1-1
CASREAGTEAFF
TGTGCCAGCAGAGAAGCTGGCACTGAAGCTTTCTTT
>NA|NA|TRBV14|TRBJ2-3
CASSQDLIARDTQYF
TGTGCCAGCAGCCAAGATTTAATTGCGAGGGATACGCAGTATTTT
>NA|TRBD1|TRBV27|TRBJ1-5
CATQDRGGPQHF
TGTGCCACCCAAGACAGGGGGGGGCCCCAGCATTTT
>NA|TRBD1|TRBV11-2|TRBJ2-5
CASSLDTGEETQYF
TGTGCCAGCAGCTTAGATACAGGGGAAGAGACCCAGTACTTC
>few|TRBD1|TRBV28|TRBJ1-1
CASSGGQLNTEAFF
TGTGCCAGCAGCGGGGGACAGTTGAACACTGAAGCTTTCTTT
>few|TRBD1|TRBV7-9|TRBJ1-2
CASSYLQGQGVSGYTF
TGTGCCAGCAGCTACCTCCAGGGACAGGGGGTTTCAGGCTACACCTTC
>NA|NA|TRBV7-9|TRBJ1-5
CASSFGVGEGSQPQHF
TGTGCCAGCAGCTTTGGGGTAGGAGAGGGTAGTCAGCCCCAGCATTTT
>medium-sized|NA|TRBV27|TRBJ2-5
CASSLLQGGSETQYF
TGTGCCAGCAGTTTATTACAGGGAGGGTCAGAGACCCAGTACTTC
>few|NA|TRBV12-3/TRBV12-4|TRBJ1-2
CASSLGSGSGYTF
TGTGCCAGCAGTTTAGGGTCGGGGAGTGGCTACACCTTC
>NA|NA|TRBV7-8|TRBJ1-3
CASRPGLRGNTIYF
TGTGCCAGCAGACCGGGCCTCAGGGGAAACACCATATATTTT
>once|NA|TRBV5-8|TRBJ2-6
CASSLGQYSGANVLTF
TGTGCCAGCAGCTTGGGACAGTACTCTGGGGCCAACGTCCTGACTTTC
>few|NA|TRBV7-2|TRBJ1-6
CASSSYGNSPLHF
TGTGCCAGCAGCTCCTACGGGAATTCACCCCTCCACTTT
>few|TRBD1|TRBV9|TRBJ2-7
CASSMGQGVSYEQYF
TGTGCCAGCAGCATGGGACAGGGGGTGTCCTACGAGCAGTACTTC
>few|TRBD1|TRBV3-1/TRBV3-2|TRBJ1-4
CASSQDWGTASILFF
TGTGCCAGCAGCCAAGACTGGGGGACAGCAAGTATACTGTTTTTT
>few|NA|TRBV4-3|TRBJ1-4
CASSQPRPGLGEKLFF
TGCGCCAGCAGCCAACCCCGGCCAGGGTTGGGGGAAAAACTGTTTTTT
>NA|TRBD2|TRBV9|TRBJ2-3
CASSVDSGGQTSTDTQYF
TGTGCCAGCAGCGTAGATAGCGGGGGCCAAACTAGCACAGATACGCAGTATTTT
>NA|TRBD1|TRBV10-3|TRBJ1-2
CAISESKGQSGIGYTF
TGTGCCATCAGTGAGTCGAAGGGACAGTCTGGAATTGGCTACACCTTC
>few|NA|TRBV19|TRBJ1-1
CASSLGADTEAFF
TGTGCCAGTAGTCTGGGGGCGGACACTGAAGCTTTCTTT
>NA|NA|TRBV5-1|TRBJ2-2
CASSFISPGPQAGELFF
TGCGCCAGCAGCTTCATATCGCCGGGACCCCAAGCCGGGGAGCTGTTTTTT
>NA|NA|TRBV24-1|TRBJ1-2
CATSDPGTVYGYTF
TGTGCCACCAGTGATCCCGGGACGGTCTATGGCTACACCTTC
>few|NA|TRBV2|TRBJ2-5
CASSASRETQYF
TGTGCCAGCAGTGCGTCCCGGGAGACCCAGTACTTC
>many|NA|TRBV7-9|TRBJ1-5
CASSSDMDRYQPQHF
TGTGCCAGCAGCTCAGACATGGACAGATATCAGCCCCAGCATTTT
>NA|NA|TRBV29-1|TRBJ2-3
CSVELGGRADTQYF
TGCAGCGTTGAGTTGGGGGGGCGGGCAGATACGCAGTATTTT
>NA|NA|TRBV6-2/TRBV6-3|TRBJ1-2
CASSPRGGPYNYGYTF
TGTGCCAGCAGTCCCAGAGGGGGACCGTATAACTATGGCTACACCTTC
>NA|NA|TRBV6-1|TRBJ1-5
CASSEVAGGGNQPQHF
TGTGCCAGCAGTGAAGTAGCGGGGGGAGGGAATCAGCCCCAGCATTTT
>NA|TRBD2|TRBV9|TRBJ2-1
CASSVDPAGGGNEQFF
TGTGCCAGCAGCGTAGATCCAGCGGGGGGAGGCAATGAGCAGTTCTTC
>NA|NA|TRBV19|TRBJ1-1
CVRNLTEAFF
TGTGTCAGGAACCTCACTGAAGCTTTCTTT